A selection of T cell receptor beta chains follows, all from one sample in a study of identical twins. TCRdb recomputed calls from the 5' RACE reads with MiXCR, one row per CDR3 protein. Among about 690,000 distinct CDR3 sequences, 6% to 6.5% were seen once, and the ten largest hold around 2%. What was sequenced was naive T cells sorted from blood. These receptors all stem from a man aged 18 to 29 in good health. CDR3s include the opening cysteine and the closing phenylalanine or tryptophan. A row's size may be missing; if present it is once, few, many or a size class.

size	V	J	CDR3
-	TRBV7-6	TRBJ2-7	CASSPTSDQRYEQYF
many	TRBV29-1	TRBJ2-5	CSVGAGPETQYF
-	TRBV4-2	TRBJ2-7	CASSQALAVGGEQYF
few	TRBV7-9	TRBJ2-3	CASSFLASGTDTQYF
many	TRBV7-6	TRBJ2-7	CASSHTKGDHEQYF
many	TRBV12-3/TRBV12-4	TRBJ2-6	CASSLRAGGNSGANVLTF
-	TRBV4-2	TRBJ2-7	CASSQEGGGLNEQYF
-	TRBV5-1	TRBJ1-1	CASSLMADGTEAFF
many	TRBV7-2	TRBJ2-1	CASSFLGAQPLFF
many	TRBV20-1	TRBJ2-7	CSARDRDRDPEQYF
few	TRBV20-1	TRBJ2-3	CSAGQKNTDTQYF
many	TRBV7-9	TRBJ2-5	CASSLTRGQETQYF
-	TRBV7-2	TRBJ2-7	CASSLVASGNYEQYF
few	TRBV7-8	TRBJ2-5	CASSKKSGLAKQETQYF
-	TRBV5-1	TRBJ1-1	CASSLEGLITEAFF
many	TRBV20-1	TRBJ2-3	CSARKPGQVTDTQYF
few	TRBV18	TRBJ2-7	CASSPSGQSSYEQYF
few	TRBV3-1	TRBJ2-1	CASSTEDYFDEQFF
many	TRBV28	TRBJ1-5	CATEQGEHQPQHF
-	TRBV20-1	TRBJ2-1	CSAFPGGHPYNEQFF
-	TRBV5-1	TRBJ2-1	CASSFSPRDNEQFF
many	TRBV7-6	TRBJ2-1	CASTPDGSSYNEQFF
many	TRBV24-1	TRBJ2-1	CATGSDRGSYNEQFF
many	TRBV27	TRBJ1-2	CASSQTKNYGYTF
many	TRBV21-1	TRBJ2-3	CASLKTGGTDTQYF
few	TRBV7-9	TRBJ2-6	CASSLVQGSSGANVLTF
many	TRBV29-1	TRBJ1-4	CSARTGSAEGKLFF
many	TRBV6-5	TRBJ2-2	CASSYWDSPTGELFF
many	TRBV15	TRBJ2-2	CAAGLARGGELFF
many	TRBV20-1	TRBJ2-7	CSASSPPGSFYEQYF
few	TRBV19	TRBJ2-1	CASSEGGAYNEQFF
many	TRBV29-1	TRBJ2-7	CSVATRLSYEQYF
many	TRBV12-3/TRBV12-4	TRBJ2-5	CASRLSRGLGETQYF
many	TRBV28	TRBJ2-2	CASSFNAGELFF
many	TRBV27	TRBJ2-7	CASSPVAGGPYEQYF
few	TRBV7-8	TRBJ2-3	CASSPMGRRTDTQYF
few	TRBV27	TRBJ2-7	CASSLSSGRAREQYF
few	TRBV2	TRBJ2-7	CASSASGMNYEQYF
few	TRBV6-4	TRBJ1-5	CASSRETNQPQHF
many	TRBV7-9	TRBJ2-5	CASSLLPGQGRETQYF
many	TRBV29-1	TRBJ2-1	CSVNSYNEQFF
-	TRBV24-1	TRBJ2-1	CATSDPRLAVGSYNEQFF
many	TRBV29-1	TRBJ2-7	CSVRLAGFPYEQYF
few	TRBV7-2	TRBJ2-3	CASSRTDRDTQYF
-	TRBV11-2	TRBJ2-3	CASSPWTSCTDTQYF
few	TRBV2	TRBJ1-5	CASSHRAGQPQHF